The 4 T cell receptor beta chains below were found in one sample sequenced in a study of graft-versus-host responses after intestinal transplantation. These TCRs' antigens remain unknown. Sequencing was performed with immunoSEQ multiplex PCR; in TCRdb, only in-frame clones are kept and a portion is missing. This table has approximately 60,000 clones, 85% to 95% appearing once. The specimen was unstimulated CD8+ T cells sorted from spleen or lymph node cells, collected before transplant. Source of these receptors: a human donor who was the organ donor for an intestinal transplant.

This chain joins TRBV4-1 and TRBJ2-1; a weak D match, TRBD1 (6 bases). Trimming removed 0 bases from V and 5 bases from J, with 14 bases in between. The germline V gene encodes CDR1 MGHRA and CDR2 YSYEKL. The CDR3 spans 16 residues. CDR3 amino acids: CASSQDRQGIDNEQFF. The DNA of the CDR3 is TGCGCCAGCAGCCAAGATCGGCAGGGGATAGACAATGAGCAGTTCTTC.

V usage is TRBV27 and J usage is TRBJ2-2, with a weak D call TRBD1 (7 bases). The CDR3 length is 15 residues. Germline values: CDR1 MNHEY, CDR2 SMNVEV (reference sequence). Trimming left V 2 bases short and J 6 bases short, with 13 bases between. The CDR3 DNA is TGTGCCAGCAGTTTAGCAGGGGGGAGCGCCGGGGAGCTGTTTTTT. As protein: CASSLAGGSAGELFF.

This chain uses TRBV5-6 with TRBJ1-2; TRBD1 matches 7 bases. V trimming: 5 bases; J trimming: 6 bases; junction bases outside the gene matches: 10. Germline loops: CDR1 SGHDT, CDR2 YYEEEE. The CDR3 is 14 residues long. The DNA of the CDR3 is TGTGCCAGCAGTCCGACAGGGAGTCGGGATGGCTACACCTTC. The encoded protein is CASSPTGSRDGYTF.

V and J are TRBV28 and TRBJ1-2; D is uncertain. The CDR3 has 14 residues. Deletions cut 2 bases from V and 3 bases from J, with 10 bases between. CDR1 is MDHEN and CDR2 is SYDVKM in the germline V gene. The CDR3 coding sequence is TGTGCCAGCAGTTTAAAGGGCGGGGACTATGGCTACACCTTC. It encodes CASSLKGGDYGYTF.